The entry that follows covers one T cell receptor (beta chain) sequence. The junction shows a germline mismatch at one end, possibly a read error. CDR1 MNHEY and CDR2 SVGAGI come from the germline V gene. The CDR3 is made up of 16 amino acids. This entry comes from a study of blood T cells in healthy people across ages. Using a J-beta primer mix together with a sample-barcoded 5' primer, a second PCR was run for roughly 7 to 11 cycles. TCRdb reprocessed the 5' RACE reads with MiXCR, giving one entry per CDR3 protein. This table has approximately 780,000 distinct CDR3 sequences, roughly 26% appearing once. The data were also submitted as part of a second study, on T cells of mothers and their children. As that study records: Three healthy Caucasian mothers and their six children donated. cDNA was synthesized from all extracted RNA at roughly 1.6 ug per reaction. Among related mother-child pairs, overlap was slightly higher than in unrelated pairs, though not significantly.

The sequencing sample was made of blood. This sequence originates from a boy aged 10-17 years in good health. The gene calls are TRBV6-5 and TRBJ1-4; 8 bases line up with TRBD1. CDR3 amino acids: CASCYRGGATNEKLFF. For the CDR3, the DNA is TGTGCCAGCTGTTACAGGGGGGGGGCAACTAATGAAAAACTGTTTTTT.